Listed here are 24 T cell receptor beta chains from one sample, sequenced in a study of blood T cell repertoires in COVID-19 (TCRdb year 2020). Library generation was performed with the immunoSEQ multiplex PCR assay. Here the immuneACCESS table is served through TCRdb, limited to in-frame sequences with V and J called. Missing clones are a known gap in these copies; in checked studies unresolved V genes cover under half, and the rest lacks a known reason. The sample data list approximately 52,000 clones, and approximately 83% of these were observed just once. The ten top clones hold about a tenth of the sample. Sequencing used peripheral blood. These receptors all stem from a human donor in a cohort sampled during active COVID-19.

This rearrangement joins TRBV19 to TRBJ2-2; D perhaps matches TRBD2 (6 bases). The V gene lost 3 bases and the J gene lost 5 bases, with 10 bases spanning the gap. Germline V gene data show CDR1 as LNHDA and CDR2 as SQIVND (reference sequence). This CDR3 region has 14 residues. The chain's CDR3 is CASSIPSGTGELFF. The CDR3, as DNA: TGTGCCAGTAGTATCCCGAGCGGGACCGGGGAGCTGTTTTTT. The variable domain in full, completed from reference TRBV19 and TRBJ2-2, reads DGGITQSPKYLFRKEGQNVTLSCEQNLNHDAMYWYRQDPGQGLRLIYYSQIVNDFQKGDIAEGYSVSREKKESFPLTVTSAQKNPTAFYLCASSIPSGTGELFFGEGSRLTVL.

The V call is TRBV5-1, the J call TRBJ1-1; perhaps TRBD1 as D (5 bases). CDR1 is SGHRS and CDR2 is YFSETQ in the germline V gene. V was shortened by 0 bases and J by 3 bases, with 12 bases between the two germline ends. The CDR3 runs 15 residues. CDR3 residues: CASSLGQLTDTEAFF. CDR3 sequence (DNA): TGCGCCAGCAGCTTGGGACAGTTGACGGACACTGAAGCTTTCTTT.

The chain is built from TRBV10-3 and TRBJ2-7; TRBD2 aligns across 9 bases. Trimming at V came to 8 bases and at J to 2 bases, leaving 7 bases not matched to a gene. CDR3 length: 14 amino acids. Germline CDR1 and CDR2: ENHRY and SYGVKD. The chain's CDR3 is CAIAGIAGAYEQYF. CDR3 coding DNA: TGTGCCATCGCGGGAATAGCGGGGGCCTACGAGCAGTACTTC.

This clone was observed a single time. The CDR3 is CASSSKGTGGTHEQFF. The CDR3 nucleotides are TGTGCCAGCAGTTCAAAAGGGACAGGGGGGACTCATGAGCAGTTCTTC. J is TRBJ2-1 and V is TRBV6-6; 11 bases agree with TRBD1. CDR1 is MNHNY and CDR2 is SVGAGI in the germline V gene (reference sequence). The CDR3 covers 16 residues. V shed 4 bases, J shed 8 bases, and the junction held 10 bases outside the gene matches.

This clone was counted a single time. V and J are TRBV7-8 and TRBJ2-7; maybe TRBD2 (5 bases). Trimming took 1 base from V and 4 from J, leaving 17 bases between them. The germline V gene has CDR1 SGHVS and CDR2 FQNEAQ. The CDR3 is 16 amino acids. In DNA form, the CDR3 reads TGTGCCAGCAGCTTAGTTCCGGGATTGGTCGTGTACGAGCAGTACTTC. Residues: CASSLVPGLVVYEQYF.

This clone was detected once. J is TRBJ2-1 and V is TRBV9; TRBD1 is a possible D gene (5 bases). The length of the CDR3 is 14 residues. V gave up 3 bases and J gave up 5 bases, with 12 bases separating them. Germline-derived CDR1 and CDR2 are SGDLS and YYNGEE. The DNA for the CDR3 is TGTGCCAGCAGCGAAAGACAGAGCAACAATGAGCAGTTCTTC. Translating it yields CASSERQSNNEQFF. The full variable domain, its missing parts supplied by reference TRBV9 and TRBJ2-1, is DSGVTQTPKHLITATGQRVTLRCSPRSGDLSVYWYQQSLDQGLQFLIQYYNGEERAKGNILERFSAQQFPDLHSELNLSSLELGDSALYFCASSERQSNNEQFFGPGTRLTVL.

This chain links TRBV18 with TRBJ2-2; 9 bases align to TRBD2. The CDR3 is 15 residues long. V shed 3 bases, J shed 7 bases, and the junction held 6 bases outside the gene matches. Germline-derived CDR1 and CDR2 are KGHSH and LQKENI. CDR3 sequence: CASSPYSGSLGELFF. For the CDR3, the DNA is TGTGCCAGCTCACCGTATAGCGGGAGCCTCGGGGAGCTGTTTTTT.

The chain has TRBV18 and TRBJ1-1; no firm D call. Germline V gene data show CDR1 as KGHSH and CDR2 as LQKENI. CDR3 size: 14 residues. Trimming pared 3 bases from V and 2 bases from J, leaving 10 bases between. The CDR3 loop reads CASSPREGNTEAFF. The CDR3 DNA follows: TGTGCCAGCTCACCTCGTGAGGGAAACACTGAAGCTTTCTTT. Based on the CDR3 plus reference TRBV18 and TRBJ1-1, the full variable domain is NAGVMQNPRHLVRRRGQEARLRCSPMKGHSHVYWYRQLPEEGLKFMVYLQKENIIDESGMPKERFSAEFPKEGPSILRIQQVVRGDSAAYFCASSPREGNTEAFFGQGTRLTVV.

The rearrangement uses TRBV7-2 and TRBJ1-4, with D hard to call. Germline CDR1 is SGHTA and CDR2 is FQGNSA. The CDR3 length is 16 residues. V lost 2 bases and J 7 bases, leaving 17 bases between the germline ends. The CDR3 bases are TGTGCCAGCAGCTTAAATTTCGACCGGGTGGGTGAAAAACTGTTTTTT. It yields the protein CASSLNFDRVGEKLFF.

The chain recombines TRBV18 with TRBJ2-3; 10 nucleotides line up with TRBD2. The CDR3 covers 15 residues. V trimming: 6 bases; J trimming: 1 base; junction bases outside the gene matches: 4. CDR1 and CDR2 (germline): KGHSH, LQKENI. The CDR3 loop is CASSPGLAGTDTQYF. DNA of the CDR3: TGTGCCAGCTCCCCAGGACTAGCGGGCACAGATACGCAGTATTTT.

The chain has TRBV7-2 and TRBJ1-1; no definite D call. This CDR3 region has 14 residues. CDR1 and CDR2 from the germline V gene are SGHTA and FQGNSA. V dropped 6 bases and J dropped 2 bases, with 13 bases sitting between them. The CDR3 coding sequence is TGTGCCAGCAGTCCCGGGAGAGGAAACACTGAAGCTTTCTTT. This translates into CASSPGRGNTEAFF.

The DNA of the CDR3 is TGTGCCAGCAGCCAAGAATCCGGGACAGCCTACAATGAGCAGTTCTTC. Translated: CASSQESGTAYNEQFF. The chain links TRBV3-1 (or the pseudogene TRBV3-2) to TRBJ2-1; 7 nucleotides match TRBD1. The CDR3 covers 16 residues. CDR1 and CDR2 from the germline V gene are LGHDT and YNNKEL (reference sequence). V lost 0 bases and J lost 2; bases outside the gene matches: 4.

V gene TRBV20-1 combines with J gene TRBJ1-4; the match to TRBD1 covers 7 bases. This CDR3 has 13 residues. V was clipped by 4 bases and J by 8 bases; unmatched bases: 7. Germline V gene data show CDR1 as DFQATT and CDR2 as SNEGSKA (reference sequence). The CDR3 DNA reads as TGCAGTGCTATTGACAGGGTCGGAGAAAAACTGTTTTTT. Translating it yields CSAIDRVGEKLFF.

The chain links TRBV28 to TRBJ2-3; 14 positions match TRBD2. The CDR3 covers 18 residues. Unmatched junction bases numbered 11, after V lost 6 bases and J lost 3 bases. Germline V lookup: CDR1 MDHEN, CDR2 SYDVKM. The CDR3 here is CASSLMTSGRGLTDTQYF. The CDR3, as DNA: TGTGCCAGCAGCTTGATGACTAGCGGGAGGGGGTTAACAGATACGCAGTATTTT.

The rearrangement links TRBV20-1 to TRBJ1-2; D is possibly TRBD1 (5 bases). Trimming took 5 bases from V and 4 from J, leaving 8 bases between them. Germline V gene lookup returns CDR1 DFQATT and CDR2 SNEGSKA (reference sequence). This CDR3 has 11 residues. The CDR3 reads CSAQGGYGYTF. DNA of the CDR3: TGCAGTGCTCAGGGAGGCTATGGCTACACCTTC.

This clone was counted a few times. J is TRBJ1-6 and V is TRBV21-1. TRBV21-1 is a pseudogene. The CDR3 sequence is 16 residues long. CDR3 DNA: TGTGCCAGCAGCAAAGTCTCTACCTCCTATAATTCACCCCTCCACTTT. Its translation is CASSKVSTSYNSPLHF.

This clone turned up a few times. The CDR3 region has the DNA TGTGCCAGCAGCCAAGACAGCTCTCCTCTAGGAGAGACCCAGTACTTC. Its protein product is CASSQDSSPLGETQYF. The chain couples TRBV3-1 (or the pseudogene TRBV3-2) to TRBJ2-5; D is unclear. Germline-derived CDR1 and CDR2 are LGHDT and YNNKEL (reference sequence). V was shortened by 0 bases and J by 4 bases, with 15 bases between the two germline ends. This CDR3 has 16 residues.

The chain has TRBV29-1 and TRBJ2-7; 8 bases fit TRBD2. The length of the CDR3 is 14 residues. Trimming at V came to 5 bases and at J to 0 bases, leaving 6 bases not matched to a gene. Germline loops: CDR1 SQVTM, CDR2 ANQGSEA. The CDR3 is CSVYTGTSSYEQYF. The CDR3 DNA sequence: TGCAGCGTTTACACCGGGACTAGCTCCTACGAGCAGTACTTC.

V gene TRBV28 combines with J gene TRBJ2-6; possibly TRBD2 for D (6 bases). Between the trimmed V and J ends, which lost 4 bases and 0 bases, there was a span of 10 bases. This CDR3 is 16 amino acids long. The germline V gene has CDR1 MDHEN and CDR2 SYDVKM. This CDR3 reads CASSSPSVSGANVLTF. Written as DNA, the CDR3 is TGTGCCAGCAGTTCCCCTAGCGTCTCTGGGGCCAACGTCCTGACTTTC.

V and J are TRBV9 and TRBJ2-1, with 12 bases identical to TRBD2. Germline V lookup: CDR1 SGDLS, CDR2 YYNGEE. This CDR3 region has 18 residues. V shed 2 bases and J 3 bases; nucleotides not matched to a gene: 9. The CDR3 DNA is TGTGCCAGCAGCGTTACCCTGACTAGCGGGGGTCTCTACAATGAGCAGTTCTTC. This sequence encodes CASSVTLTSGGLYNEQFF.

This sequence joins TRBV20-1 and TRBJ2-1; possibly TRBD2 for D (5 bases). The CDR3 totals 13 residues. Germline values: CDR1 DFQATT, CDR2 SNEGSKA (reference sequence). V shed 3 bases and J shed 12 bases, with 18 bases lying between them. As DNA, the CDR3 is TGCAGTGCTAGTTCGGACTTACGCAGCGGGCAGTTCTTC. Protein product: CSASSDLRSGQFF.

On this clone: A read error may produce the germline difference seen at one junction end. The rearrangement uses TRBV29-1 and TRBJ2-5; D unclear. The germline V gene has CDR1 SQVTM and CDR2 ANQGSEA. The CDR3 has 13 residues. The CDR3, as DNA: TGCAGCGTGGAAGTGGGCAGACGAGAGACCCAGTACTTC. It specifies CSVEVGRRETQYF.

The chain recombines TRBV27 with TRBJ2-5; unclear D gene. The germline V gene encodes CDR1 MNHEY and CDR2 SMNVEV (reference sequence). The V gene lost 7 bases and the J gene lost 5 bases, with 23 bases spanning the gap. The CDR3 is made up of 16 amino acids. CDR3 loop: CASKTSRRPRWETQYF. The CDR3 DNA reads as TGTGCCAGCAAGACTTCAAGGCGCCCGAGGTGGGAGACCCAGTACTTC.

The CDR3 protein is CASTPLGQESYNEQFF. For the CDR3, the DNA is TGTGCCAGCACCCCCCTGGGACAGGAATCCTACAATGAGCAGTTCTTC. The chain combines TRBV28 with TRBJ2-1; 8 bases are shared with TRBD1. The germline CDR1 and CDR2 sequences are MDHEN and SYDVKM. The CDR3 extends over 16 amino acids. The ends lost 7 bases at V and 1 base at J; junction bases unmatched: 9.